The clone carrying this T cell receptor (beta chain) was detected only once. Source study methods: Estimated nucleated cell counts came from reference gene primer amplification. Clones were sequenced by immunoSEQ multiplex PCR, and TCRdb holds only the in-frame ones, with some missing. V, J and clone size derive from that table, while D and trimming were established from the DNA sequence. Seen here are 350,000 to 550,000 clones, 80% to 90% observed once, and the top ten hold roughly 1.1%. The CDR3 totals 16 residues. V dropped 3 bases and J dropped 0 bases, with 12 bases sitting between them. Per germline, CDR1 SGHAT and CDR2 FQNNGV. The data are from a study of blood T cell repertoires in COVID-19. Study information: The United States, Italy and Spain were the sources of the acute and convalescent COVID-19 samples.

The study recruited people aged about 18 to 95 years across under 25 US areas. Recovered participants had two consecutive negative NP/OP PCR tests, healthcare professional clearance, or symptom resolution. The V call is TRBV11-2, the J call TRBJ2-4; D is unclear. This receptor was identified in a man in his thirties or forties who had recovered from COVID-19. Input material: PBMCs or T cells enriched from blood (not recorded which). CDR3 sequence reads: CASSFTRSLAKNIQYF. CDR3 bases: TGTGCCAGCAGCTTTACGAGGTCCCTAGCCAAAAACATTCAGTACTTC.